Presented here are 5 T cell receptor beta chains from one specimen sequenced in a study of shared clonotypes between healthy human individuals. Here immunoSEQ multiplex PCR was the method, and the copy in TCRdb shows in-frame clones only, minus some. The sample shows approximately 1,500,000 clones, roughly 95% of them seen only once. The sequenced material came from naive CD4+ T cells sorted from blood. Subset indicated: CD45RA+ positively selected. These receptors were obtained from a man under 40 in good health.

CDR3: CASSGLAGIGEQFF. CDR3 sequence (DNA): TGTGCCAGCAGCGGACTAGCGGGTATCGGTGAGCAGTTCTTC. The chain couples TRBV6-4 to TRBJ2-1; TRBD2 aligns across 11 bases. The CDR3 consists of 14 residues. Germline values: CDR1 MRHNA, CDR2 SNTAGT. After removal of 6 bases from V and 9 bases from J, the junction contained 7 bases not matched to a gene.

As regards this clone: Other DNA sequences in this specimen translate into the identical CDR3. This chain connects TRBV9 to TRBJ1-1; 7 bases line up with TRBD1. CDR1 and CDR2 from the germline V gene are SGDLS and YYNGEE. Losses at the gene ends were 4 bases for V and 5 bases for J; bases not matched to a gene: 5. The CDR3 has 13 residues. CDR3 in amino acids: CASSLQGSTEAFF. CDR3 nucleotide sequence: TGTGCCAGCAGCTTACAGGGGAGTACTGAAGCTTTCTTT.

The gene calls are TRBV11-2 and TRBJ1-2; unclear D gene. Germline CDR1 SGHAT, CDR2 FQNNGV. The CDR3 is made up of 13 amino acids. The germline V and J ends were trimmed by 6 bases and 7 bases, with 15 bases remaining between them. The CDR3 DNA reads as TGTGCCAGCAGTTCCGGAGGTGCCTTTGGCTACACCTTC. This sequence encodes CASSSGGAFGYTF.

J is TRBJ2-2 and V is TRBV6-5; no firm D call. V was pared by 3 bases and J by 5 bases, with 4 bases between. Germline V gives CDR1 MNHEY, CDR2 SVGAGI. The CDR3 loop spans 12 amino acids. In DNA form, the CDR3 reads TGTGCCAGCAGTTATCCGACCGGGGAGCTGTTTTTT. It encodes CASSYPTGELFF.

CDR3 nucleotides: TGCGCCAGCAAGGGACAGGGGGCGGATACGCAGTATTTT. Amino acids: CASKGQGADTQYF. This chain uses TRBV4-3 with TRBJ2-3, with 12 bases lining up with TRBD1. J gave up 6 bases and V 7 bases, and 2 bases lay outside the gene matches. Germline V gives CDR1 LGHNA, CDR2 YSLEER. This CDR3 is built from 13 residues.